The 30 T cell receptor beta chains listed next were all sequenced from one sample in a study of brain T cells in children with intractable seizures. Produced via immunoSEQ multiplex PCR; TCRdb's table is partial and in-frame only. The table shows about 80,000 clones, with more than 75% occurring only once. The input for sequencing was peripheral blood, taken at surgery. The receptors here all came from a girl aged 2 to 10 with Rasmussen encephalitis and intractable seizures.

The rearrangement uses TRBV5-4 and TRBJ2-5; 7 bases line up with TRBD1. The CDR3 is 14 residues long. V lost 4 bases to trimming and J lost 2 bases; unmatched junction nucleotides: 5. Germline values: CDR1 SGHNT, CDR2 YYREEE (reference sequence). The chain's CDR3 is CASSLPGQQETQYF. The CDR3 DNA sequence: TGTGCCAGCAGCCTACCGGGACAGCAAGAGACCCAGTACTTC.

The CDR3 loop reads CASSRGWGQRPYGYTF. The CDR3 nucleotides are TGTGCCAGCAGTCGAGGTTGGGGACAGCGCCCCTATGGCTACACCTTC. The rearrangement links TRBV2 to TRBJ1-2; 7 bases are a match to TRBD1. Looked up from germline, CDR1 is SNHLY and CDR2 is FYNNEI. The CDR3 spans 16 residues. The junction had 13 bases not matched to a gene; V was cut back by 5 bases and J by 4 bases.

The chain recombines TRBV6-5 with TRBJ1-1, with a tentative D call TRBD1 (5 bases). This CDR3 is 12 amino acids long. V lost 7 bases, J lost 7 bases, and 13 bases lay in between. Germline loops: CDR1 MNHEY, CDR2 SVGAGI. CDR3 in DNA: TGTGCCAGCACCACTTTAAGGGGTGAAGCTTTCTTT. Residues: CASTTLRGEAFF.

The chain recombines TRBV24-1 with TRBJ2-2; tentative D call: TRBD1 (5 bases). The CDR3 runs to 15 residues. V lost 10 bases and J lost 7, with 21 bases in between. The V gene's germline CDR1 is KGHDR and CDR2 SFDVKD. The CDR3 nucleotides are TGTGCCACAATGACACTTAAGGGGTGGGACGGGGAGCTGTTTTTT. Translating it yields CATMTLKGWDGELFF.

In DNA form, the CDR3 reads TGTGCCAGCAGCGACCCGGGACTAGCGGGGGGGCCGGATACGCAGTATTTT. As protein: CASSDPGLAGGPDTQYF. The chain employs TRBV7-9 and TRBJ2-3, with 16 positions matching TRBD2. V lost 5 bases to trimming and J lost 6 bases; unmatched junction nucleotides: 8. Germline V lookup: CDR1 SEHNR, CDR2 FQNEAQ (reference sequence). CDR3 length equals 17 residues.

The rearrangement uses TRBV28 and TRBJ2-1; D may be TRBD2 (6 bases). Trimming pared 3 bases from V and 10 bases from J, leaving 19 bases between. CDR1 and CDR2 from the germline V gene are MDHEN and SYDVKM. CDR3 length: 15 residues. Here the CDR3 DNA reads TGTGCCAGCAGTTTTTTTTGGGGAGGTGCTCAGGAGCAGTTCTTC. Encoded protein: CASSFFWGGAQEQFF.

The rearrangement links TRBV3-1 (or the pseudogene TRBV3-2) to TRBJ2-1, with D possibly matching TRBD1 (5 bases). Trimming left V 0 bases short and J 2 bases short, with 8 bases between. The CDR3 is 15 amino acids. The V gene's germline CDR1 is LGHDT and CDR2 YNNKEL (reference sequence). The CDR3 DNA follows: TGTGCCAGCAGCCAAGACAGGGCTCCCTACAATGAGCAGTTCTTC. It is translated as CASSQDRAPYNEQFF.

The chain carries TRBV2 and TRBJ1-2, with a tentative D call TRBD1 (5 bases). The germline CDR1 and CDR2 sequences are SNHLY and FYNNEI. The CDR3 length is 13 residues. Deletions cut 1 base from V and 8 bases from J, with 11 bases between. CDR3 in DNA: TGTGCCAGCAGTGAAGAGGGGACCATAGGCTACACCTTC. Protein sequence: CASSEEGTIGYTF.

The genes are TRBV2 and TRBJ2-7, with D tentatively TRBD2 (6 bases). This CDR3 is 16 amino acids long. From germline, CDR1 is SNHLY and CDR2 FYNNEI. V dropped 8 bases and J dropped 3 bases, with 23 bases sitting between them. CDR3 in amino acids: CASQTRPGLINYEQYF. CDR3 nucleotides: TGTGCCAGCCAAACACGTCCGGGACTTATTAACTACGAGCAGTACTTC.

The rearrangement links TRBV28 to TRBJ1-4; D unresolved. The CDR3 covers 13 residues. The germline V gene has CDR1 MDHEN and CDR2 SYDVKM. The germline V and J ends were trimmed by 6 bases and 5 bases, with 10 bases remaining between them. The CDR3 DNA sequence: TGTGCCAGCAGCCTTGCCTTGAATGAAAAACTGTTTTTT. Translation gives CASSLALNEKLFF.

The V call is TRBV30, the J call TRBJ2-1, with D possibly being TRBD2 (7 bases). Trimming removed 5 bases from V and 3 bases from J, with 14 bases in between. The V gene's germline CDR1 is GTSNPN and CDR2 SVGIG (reference sequence). CDR3 length: 14 amino acids. The CDR3 bases are TGTGCCTGGGGCGGGGGCGGCATCTACAATGAGCAGTTCTTC. It is translated as CAWGGGGIYNEQFF.

This clone has just one count. The chain joins TRBV21-1 to TRBJ2-7; the D segment call TRBD2 is taken from the table without a DNA check. TRBV21-1 is a pseudogene segment. This CDR3 is 23 amino acids long. CDR3 residues: CASSKVGGLAGSGIYGRAYEQYF. The CDR3 coding sequence is TGTGCCAGCAGCAAAGTGGGGGGACTAGCGGGATCAGGGATTTATGGAAGGGCTTACGAGCAGTACTTC.

This sequence joins TRBV19 and TRBJ2-6; tentatively, D is TRBD1 (6 bases). The CDR3 contains 15 residues. Trimming shortened V by 6 bases and J by 0 bases, and 9 bases separated the two germline ends. The germline V gene encodes CDR1 LNHDA and CDR2 SQIVND (reference sequence). The CDR3 loop reads CASRVTGSGANVLTF. In DNA, the CDR3 is TGTGCCAGTAGGGTGACAGGCTCTGGGGCCAACGTCCTGACTTTC.

The CDR3 loop is CASSPGLAGAGANVLTF. CDR3 nucleotides: TGTGCCAGCAGTCCGGGACTAGCGGGAGCTGGGGCCAACGTCCTGACTTTC. The rearrangement uses TRBV2 and TRBJ2-6, with 14 bases aligning to TRBD2. Germline CDR1 reads SNHLY; CDR2 reads FYNNEI. This CDR3 contains 17 residues. Trimming took 5 bases from V and 2 from J; bases not matched to a gene: 2.

V and J are TRBV2 and TRBJ1-5; D is ambiguous. This CDR3 spans 13 amino acids. The germline V and J ends were trimmed by 5 bases and 5 bases, with 10 bases remaining between them. CDR1 is SNHLY, CDR2 FYNNEI, per germline. CDR3 loop: CASSLKPDQPQHF. The CDR3 DNA follows: TGTGCCAGCAGTTTAAAACCCGATCAGCCCCAGCATTTT.

The chain couples TRBV18 to TRBJ2-1; D gene unclear. This CDR3 is built from 12 residues. Germline CDR1 is KGHSH and CDR2 is LQKENI. Trimming left V 1 base short and J 10 bases short, with 8 bases between. The CDR3 DNA reads as TGTGCCAGCTCACCACAAAGCGTAGAGCAGTTCTTC. It translates to CASSPQSVEQFF.

The chain couples TRBV24-1 to TRBJ1-5; D not resolved. Germline CDR1 and CDR2: KGHDR and SFDVKD. Between the trimmed V and J ends, which lost 4 bases and 8 bases, there was a span of 14 bases. The CDR3 runs to 14 residues. For the CDR3, the DNA is TGTGCCACCAGTGACCGGACGGACCTTGAGCCCCAGCATTTT. Its translation is CATSDRTDLEPQHF.

Only one count was recorded for this clone. The chain carries TRBV24-1 and TRBJ2-3; D possibly corresponds to TRBD2 (6 bases). Germline V lookup: CDR1 KGHDR, CDR2 SFDVKD. Trimming cost V 5 bases and J 5 bases, with 19 bases left between them. This CDR3 contains 16 residues. CDR3 in amino acids: CATSARGSARVDTQYF. CDR3 DNA: TGTGCCACCAGTGCCCGGGGGTCTGCCAGGGTAGATACGCAGTATTTT.

This clone has more than one count but fewer than ten. The chain is built from TRBV4-1 and TRBJ1-1; D unclear. Germline values: CDR1 MGHRA, CDR2 YSYEKL. V was clipped by 0 bases and J by 4 bases, with 6 bases between them. There are 13 residues in the CDR3. The CDR3 DNA follows: TGCGCCAGCAGCCAAGAGGGGTTCACTGAAGCTTTCTTT. Amino acids: CASSQEGFTEAFF.

The gene calls are TRBV4-1 and TRBJ1-1; D is unclear. Trimming removed 0 bases at V and 1 base at J, with 9 bases between. Looked up from germline, CDR1 is MGHRA and CDR2 is YSYEKL. The CDR3 consists of 15 residues. The CDR3 sequence is CASSQDGKGNTEAFF. Written as DNA, the CDR3 is TGCGCCAGCAGCCAAGATGGGAAGGGGAACACTGAAGCTTTCTTT.

Within the sample, this clone is medium-sized (0.01 to 0.1%). The identical CDR3 is also encoded by other nucleotide sequences in the sample. This chain connects TRBV6-5 to TRBJ2-2; unclear D gene. The CDR3 length is 14 residues. Trimming stripped 0 bases from V and 1 base from J, with 3 bases between. Germline V CDR1 and CDR2: MNHEY, SVGAGI. The CDR3 nucleotides read TGTGCCAGCAGTTACTCAGGGAACACCGGGGAGCTGTTTTTT. It encodes CASSYSGNTGELFF.

This clone was seen a few times. The chain recombines TRBV19 with TRBJ1-2; the match to TRBD1 covers 7 bases. This CDR3 contains 17 residues. Looked up from germline, CDR1 is LNHDA and CDR2 is SQIVND (reference sequence). With 3 bases clipped from V and 2 bases from J, the junction kept 12 bases outside the gene matches. DNA of the CDR3: TGTGCCAGTAGTATTGTTTGGGGGACAGAGACCAACTATGGCTACACCTTC. Amino acid sequence: CASSIVWGTETNYGYTF.

The chain uses TRBV4-1 and TRBJ2-3; 14 bases agree with TRBD2. V shed 4 bases and J 4 bases; nucleotides not matched to a gene: 10. The CDR3 spans 18 residues. CDR1 is MGHRA and CDR2 is YSYEKL in the germline V gene. Here the CDR3 reads CASSPRTSGRWEADTQYF. CDR3 in DNA: TGCGCCAGCAGCCCCCGGACTAGCGGGAGGTGGGAGGCAGATACGCAGTATTTT.

This rearrangement joins TRBV2 to TRBJ2-1; D gene uncertain. CDR1 and CDR2 (germline): SNHLY, FYNNEI. There are 16 residues in the CDR3. V lost 3 bases to trimming and J lost 0 bases, with 12 bases between them. CDR3 amino acids: CASSDHGLYSYNEQFF. CDR3 sequence (DNA): TGTGCCAGCAGTGATCACGGGCTATACTCCTACAATGAGCAGTTCTTC.

The gene calls are TRBV10-3 and TRBJ2-1; 8 bases line up with TRBD1. Per the germline V gene, CDR1 is ENHRY and CDR2 is SYGVKD. The CDR3 consists of 13 residues. The ends lost 11 bases at V and 4 bases at J; junction bases unmatched: 7. The DNA of the CDR3 is TGTGCCGGCAGGACAGGGCTGTACAATGAGCAGTTCTTC. Translating it yields CAGRTGLYNEQFF.

The V gene is TRBV2, the J gene TRBJ1-2; 7 nucleotides align to TRBD1. With 6 bases clipped from V and 8 bases from J, the junction kept 15 bases outside the gene matches. This CDR3 contains 15 residues. The germline CDR1 and CDR2 sequences are SNHLY and FYNNEI. The CDR3 bases are TGTGCCAGCAGCGCCACCCAGACAGGGCCTCGCGGCTACACCTTC. Protein: CASSATQTGPRGYTF.

This chain uses TRBV6-6 with TRBJ2-7; D perhaps matches TRBD2 (5 bases). Germline V gives CDR1 MNHNY, CDR2 SVGAGI (reference sequence). V lost 5 bases and J 2 bases, leaving 7 bases between the germline ends. The CDR3 is 12 residues long. The CDR3, as DNA: TGTGCCAGCAGTCCCGGGACCTACGAGCAGTACTTC. This encodes CASSPGTYEQYF.

The genes are TRBV9 and TRBJ2-2; D remains unclear. There are 14 residues in the CDR3. Germline V lookup: CDR1 SGDLS, CDR2 YYNGEE. Trimming stripped 0 bases from V and 2 bases from J, with 5 bases between. In nucleotides, the CDR3 is TGTGCCAGCAGCGTAGTGCCTAACACCGGGGAGCTGTTTTTT. As protein: CASSVVPNTGELFF.

The chain links TRBV2 to TRBJ1-1; D is uncertain. Trimming removed 7 bases at V and 9 bases at J, with 9 bases between. CDR1 is SNHLY, CDR2 FYNNEI, per germline. The CDR3 spans 10 residues. CDR3 region: CASKGSQAFF. The DNA of the CDR3 is TGTGCCAGCAAAGGGAGCCAAGCTTTCTTT. The variable domain in full, completed from reference TRBV2 and TRBJ1-1, reads EPEVTQTPSHQVTQMGQEVILRCVPISNHLYFYWYRQILGQKVEFLVSFYNNEISEKSEIFDDQFSVERPDGSNFTLKIRSTKLEDSAMYFCASKGSQAFFGQGTRLTVV.

This CDR3 reads CASSSGQYNEQFF. The CDR3 DNA reads TGTGCCAGCAGCTCGGGACAGTACAATGAGCAGTTCTTC. The chain couples TRBV7-3 to TRBJ2-1, with 7 bases aligning to TRBD1. V shed 4 bases, J shed 4 bases, and the junction held 1 base outside the gene matches. Germline assignment: CDR1 SGHTA and CDR2 FQGTGA. The CDR3 runs to 13 residues.